This is a list of T cell receptor beta chains from one sample in a study of shared clonotypes between healthy human individuals. Using immunoSEQ multiplex PCR, the repertoire was profiled, and TCRdb retains in-frame clones only, with some absent. The repertoire includes millions of clones, about 92% of them detected once, and 0.14% sits in the top ten. Material for sequencing was naive CD4+ T cells sorted from blood. These TCRs come from a man aged 18 to 30 in good health. CDR3s include the opening cysteine and the closing phenylalanine or tryptophan. Each record gives: V gene, CDR3 protein.

TRBV18	CASSPPGMGSTDTQYF
TRBV19	CASKAGGMNTGELFF
TRBV20-1	CSARDDRAGTF
TRBV2	CASKEWAVGYGYTF
TRBV5-6	CASSLDSTDTQYF
TRBV6-4	CASSDEAGTSGSTYNEQFF
TRBV19	CASSLGGIRAGELFF
TRBV21-1	CASSKEQPATNEKLFF
TRBV12-5	CASGLSGAGNTIYF
TRBV6-1	CASSEDGSSYNSPLHF